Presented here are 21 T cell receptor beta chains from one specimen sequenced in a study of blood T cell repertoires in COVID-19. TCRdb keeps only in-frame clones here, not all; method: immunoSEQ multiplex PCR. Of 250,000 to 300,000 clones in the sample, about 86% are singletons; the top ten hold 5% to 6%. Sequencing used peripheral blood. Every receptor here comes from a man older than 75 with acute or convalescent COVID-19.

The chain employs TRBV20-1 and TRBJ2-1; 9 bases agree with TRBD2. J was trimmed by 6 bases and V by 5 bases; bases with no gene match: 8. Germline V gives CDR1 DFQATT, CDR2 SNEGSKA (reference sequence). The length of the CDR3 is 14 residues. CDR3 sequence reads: CSARASGTINEQFF. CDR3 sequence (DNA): TGCAGTGCTCGTGCTAGCGGGACGATCAATGAGCAGTTCTTC.

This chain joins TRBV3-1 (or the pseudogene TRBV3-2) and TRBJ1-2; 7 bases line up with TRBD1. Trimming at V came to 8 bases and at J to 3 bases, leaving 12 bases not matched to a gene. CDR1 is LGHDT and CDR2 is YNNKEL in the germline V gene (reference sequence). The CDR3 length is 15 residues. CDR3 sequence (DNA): TGTGCCAGCCGTAAAACAGGGGCGTTGGACTATGGCTACACCTTC. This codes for CASRKTGALDYGYTF.

CDR3 bases: TGTGCCAGCAGCTTAGGGCCTGCCAGGGAGCTGTTTTTT. It yields the protein CASSLGPARELFF. The genes are TRBV7-2 and TRBJ2-2, with D unresolved. Germline V gives CDR1 SGHTA, CDR2 FQGNSA. This CDR3 region has 13 residues. V lost 1 base and J lost 9, with 9 bases in between.

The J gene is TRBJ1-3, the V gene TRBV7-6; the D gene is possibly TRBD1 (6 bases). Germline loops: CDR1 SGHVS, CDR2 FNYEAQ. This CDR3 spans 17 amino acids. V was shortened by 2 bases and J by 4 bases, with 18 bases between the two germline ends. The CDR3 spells CASSLRAGVAAGNTIYF. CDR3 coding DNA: TGTGCCAGCAGCTTAAGGGCAGGGGTTGCGGCAGGAAACACCATATATTTT.

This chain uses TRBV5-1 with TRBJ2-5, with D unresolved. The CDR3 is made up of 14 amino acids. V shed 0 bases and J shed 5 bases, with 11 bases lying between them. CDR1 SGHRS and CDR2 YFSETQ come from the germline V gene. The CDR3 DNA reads TGCGCCAGCAGCTTGGCCCCCGTCTCGGAGACCCAGTACTTC. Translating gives CASSLAPVSETQYF.

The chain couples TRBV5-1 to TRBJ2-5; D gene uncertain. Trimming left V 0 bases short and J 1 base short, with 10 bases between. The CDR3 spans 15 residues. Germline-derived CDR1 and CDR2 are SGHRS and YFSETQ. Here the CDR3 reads CASSLASGSQETQYF. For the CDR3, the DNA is TGCGCCAGCAGCTTGGCGTCTGGCAGCCAAGAGACCCAGTACTTC.

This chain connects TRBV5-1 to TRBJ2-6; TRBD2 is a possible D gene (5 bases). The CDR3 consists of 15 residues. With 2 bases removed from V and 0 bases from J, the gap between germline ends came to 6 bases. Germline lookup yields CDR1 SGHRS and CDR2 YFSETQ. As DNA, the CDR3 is TGCGCCAGCAGCTTACGGGACTCTGGGGCCAACGTCCTGACTTTC. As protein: CASSLRDSGANVLTF.

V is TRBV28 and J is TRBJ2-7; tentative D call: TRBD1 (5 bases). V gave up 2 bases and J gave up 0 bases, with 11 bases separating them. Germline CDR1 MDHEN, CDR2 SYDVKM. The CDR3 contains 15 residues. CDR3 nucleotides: TGTGCCAGCAGTTTACCTACAGGCCTCTCCTACGAGCAGTACTTC. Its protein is CASSLPTGLSYEQYF.

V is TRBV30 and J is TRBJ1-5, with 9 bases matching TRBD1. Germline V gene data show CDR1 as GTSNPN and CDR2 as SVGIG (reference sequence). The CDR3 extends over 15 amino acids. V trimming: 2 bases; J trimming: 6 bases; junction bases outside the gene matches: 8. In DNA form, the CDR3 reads TGTGCCTGGAGTTCTAGACAGGGGGATGTTCAGCCCCAGCATTTT. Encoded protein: CAWSSRQGDVQPQHF.

Here the CDR3 reads CASSKQGNEKLFF. CDR3 DNA: TGTGCCAGCAGTAAACAGGGTAATGAAAAACTGTTTTTT. The V and J genes are TRBV2 and TRBJ1-4; D is possibly TRBD1 (6 bases). CDR1 SNHLY and CDR2 FYNNEI come from the germline V gene. The V end was cut by 5 bases, the J end by 4 bases, with 8 bases between. The CDR3 contains 13 residues.

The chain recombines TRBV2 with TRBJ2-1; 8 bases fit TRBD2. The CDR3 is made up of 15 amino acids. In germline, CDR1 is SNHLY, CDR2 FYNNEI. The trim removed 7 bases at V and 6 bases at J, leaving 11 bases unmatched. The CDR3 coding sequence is TGTGCCAGCAATTTCGGGACTAGGATGGGCAATGAGCAGTTCTTC. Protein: CASNFGTRMGNEQFF.

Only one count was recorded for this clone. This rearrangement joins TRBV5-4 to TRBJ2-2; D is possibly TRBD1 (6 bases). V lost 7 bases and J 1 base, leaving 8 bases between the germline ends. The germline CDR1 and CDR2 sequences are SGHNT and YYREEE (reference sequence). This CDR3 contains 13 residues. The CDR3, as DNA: TGTGCCAGCTTGGACAGGAACACCGGGGAGCTGTTTTTT. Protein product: CASLDRNTGELFF.

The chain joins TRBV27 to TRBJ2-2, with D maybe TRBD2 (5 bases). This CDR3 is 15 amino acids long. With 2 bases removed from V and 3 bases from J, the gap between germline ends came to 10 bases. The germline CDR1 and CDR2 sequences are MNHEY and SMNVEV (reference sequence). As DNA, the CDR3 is TGTGCCAGCAGTTTAGCACGGACTCACACCGGGGAGCTGTTTTTT. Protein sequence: CASSLARTHTGELFF.

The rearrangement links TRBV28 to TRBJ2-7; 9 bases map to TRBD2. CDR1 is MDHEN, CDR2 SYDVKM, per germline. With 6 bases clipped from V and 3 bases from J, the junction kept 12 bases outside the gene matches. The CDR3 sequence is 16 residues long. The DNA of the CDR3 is TGTGCCAGCAGCCTCGGTGGGTCGACTAGCGGCTACGAGCAGTACTTC. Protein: CASSLGGSTSGYEQYF.

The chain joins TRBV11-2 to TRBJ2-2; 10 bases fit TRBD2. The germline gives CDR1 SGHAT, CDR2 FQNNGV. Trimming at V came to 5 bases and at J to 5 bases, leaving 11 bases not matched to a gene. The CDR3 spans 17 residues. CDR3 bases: TGTGCCAGCAGCCCACAAGCGGGAGGGCCGGGAACCGGGGAGCTGTTTTTT. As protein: CASSPQAGGPGTGELFF. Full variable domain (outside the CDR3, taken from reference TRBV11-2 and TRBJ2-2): EAGVAQSPRYKIIEKRQSVAFWCNPISGHATLYWYQQILGQGPKLLIQFQNNGVVDDSQLPKDRFSAERLKGVDSTLKIQPAKLEDSAVYLCASSPQAGGPGTGELFFGEGSRLTVL.

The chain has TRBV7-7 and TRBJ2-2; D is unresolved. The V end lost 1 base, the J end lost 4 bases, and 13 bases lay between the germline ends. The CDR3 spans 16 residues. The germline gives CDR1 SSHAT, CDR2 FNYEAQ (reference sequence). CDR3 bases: TGTGCCAGCAGCTTAGGACAAGGTCTGAGCACCGGGGAGCTGTTTTTT. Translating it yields CASSLGQGLSTGELFF.

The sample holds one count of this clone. The CDR3 DNA follows: TGTGCCAGCAGTTCCCTCGGTCTAGTCGGCTCCTACAATGAGCAGTTCTTC. Translating it yields CASSSLGLVGSYNEQFF. The chain couples TRBV28 to TRBJ2-1; no reliable D call. This CDR3 has 17 amino acids. Germline V gene lookup returns CDR1 MDHEN and CDR2 SYDVKM. V lost 4 bases, J lost 0 bases, and 16 bases lay in between.

CDR3 sequence: CASLRTGSSTDTQYF. The CDR3 coding sequence is TGTGCCAGCCTCAGGACGGGATCTAGCACAGATACGCAGTATTTT. This chain connects TRBV6-5 to TRBJ2-3; a possible D gene is TRBD2 (5 bases). The CDR3 loop spans 15 amino acids. Trimming cost V 8 bases and J 0 bases, with 15 bases left between them. The germline V gene encodes CDR1 MNHEY and CDR2 SVGAGI.

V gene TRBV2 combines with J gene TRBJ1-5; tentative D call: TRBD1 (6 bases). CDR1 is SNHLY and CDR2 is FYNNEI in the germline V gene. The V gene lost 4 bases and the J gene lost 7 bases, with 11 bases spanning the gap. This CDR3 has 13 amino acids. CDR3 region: CASSAGVTQPQHF. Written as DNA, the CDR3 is TGTGCCAGCAGTGCAGGGGTTACCCAGCCCCAGCATTTT.

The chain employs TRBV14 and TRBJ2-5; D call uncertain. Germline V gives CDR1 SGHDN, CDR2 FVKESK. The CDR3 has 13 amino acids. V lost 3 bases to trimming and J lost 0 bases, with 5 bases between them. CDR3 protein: CASSHVNQETQYF. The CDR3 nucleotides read TGTGCCAGCAGCCATGTAAACCAAGAGACCCAGTACTTC.

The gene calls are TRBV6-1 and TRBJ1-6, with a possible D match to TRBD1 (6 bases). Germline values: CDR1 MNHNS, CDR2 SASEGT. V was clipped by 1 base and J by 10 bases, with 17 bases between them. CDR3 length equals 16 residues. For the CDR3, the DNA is TGTGCCAGCAGTGAAGATCCACAGGGCCTTTACTCACCCCTCCACTTT. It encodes CASSEDPQGLYSPLHF.